This T cell receptor beta chain was profiled in a study of shared clonotypes between healthy human individuals. The method was immunoSEQ multiplex PCR; TCRdb's version includes in-frame clones alone and lacks a portion of them. Among fewer than 3 million clones listed, roughly 90% were seen once. The CDR3 is made up of 13 amino acids. Germline-derived CDR1 and CDR2 are SGHRS and YFSETQ. The ends lost 4 bases at V and 5 bases at J; junction bases unmatched: 2. The sample consisted of naive CD4+ T cells from PBMCs. This sample's subset: CD45RA+ positively selected. The clonotype originates from a young man in good health. Some clones in this sample may be carry-over from other donors' samples. This chain uses TRBV5-1 with TRBJ1-4, with TRBD1 identical over 7 bases. This CDR3 is CASSPGQNEKLFF. CDR3 sequence (DNA): TGCGCCAGCAGCCCGGGACAGAATGAAAAACTGTTTTTT.